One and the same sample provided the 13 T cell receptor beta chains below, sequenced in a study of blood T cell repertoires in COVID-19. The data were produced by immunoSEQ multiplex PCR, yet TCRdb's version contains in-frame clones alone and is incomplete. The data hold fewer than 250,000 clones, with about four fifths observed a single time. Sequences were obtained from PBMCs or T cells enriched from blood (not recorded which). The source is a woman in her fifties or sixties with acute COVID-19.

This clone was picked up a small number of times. CDR3 coding DNA: TGTGCCAGCAGTTTACAGGGCAGGACTGAAGCTTTCTTT. The encoded protein is CASSLQGRTEAFF. The J gene is TRBJ1-1, the V gene TRBV28; D may be TRBD1 (5 bases). V gave up 2 bases and J gave up 5 bases, with 9 bases separating them. The CDR3 runs 13 residues. CDR1 MDHEN and CDR2 SYDVKM come from the germline V gene.

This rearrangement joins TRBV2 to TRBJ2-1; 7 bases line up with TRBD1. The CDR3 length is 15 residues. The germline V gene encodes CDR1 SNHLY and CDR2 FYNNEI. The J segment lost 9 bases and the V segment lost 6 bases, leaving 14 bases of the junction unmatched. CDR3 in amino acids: CASSRHSTGAAEQFF. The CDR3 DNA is TGTGCCAGCAGCCGACATTCCACAGGGGCGGCTGAGCAGTTCTTC.

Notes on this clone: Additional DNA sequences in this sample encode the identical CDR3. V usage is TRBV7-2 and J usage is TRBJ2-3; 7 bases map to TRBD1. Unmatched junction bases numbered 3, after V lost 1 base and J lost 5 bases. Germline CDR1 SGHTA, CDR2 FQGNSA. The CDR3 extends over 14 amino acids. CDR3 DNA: TGTGCCAGCAGCTTAGGTGCAGGGGGAGATACGCAGTATTTT. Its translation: CASSLGAGGDTQYF.

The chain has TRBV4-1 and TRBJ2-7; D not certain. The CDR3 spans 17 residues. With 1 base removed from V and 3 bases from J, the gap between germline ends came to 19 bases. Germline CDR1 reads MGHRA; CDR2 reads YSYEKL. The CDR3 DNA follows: TGCGCCAGCAGCCAAGCTTCCACGCTAGGCTCGAACTACGAGCAGTACTTC. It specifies CASSQASTLGSNYEQYF.

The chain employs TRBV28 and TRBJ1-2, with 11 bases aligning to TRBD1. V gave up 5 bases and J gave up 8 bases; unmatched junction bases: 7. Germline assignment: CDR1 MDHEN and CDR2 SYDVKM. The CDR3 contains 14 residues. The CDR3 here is CASSRGQGARGYTF. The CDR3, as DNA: TGTGCCAGCAGTCGAGGACAGGGGGCACGGGGCTACACCTTC.

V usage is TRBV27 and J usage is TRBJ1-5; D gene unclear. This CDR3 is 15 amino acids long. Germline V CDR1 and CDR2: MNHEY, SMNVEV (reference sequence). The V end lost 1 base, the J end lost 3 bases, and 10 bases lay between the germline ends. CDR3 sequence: CASSLWSSSNQPQHF. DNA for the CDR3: TGTGCCAGCAGTTTATGGAGTTCGTCCAATCAGCCCCAGCATTTT.

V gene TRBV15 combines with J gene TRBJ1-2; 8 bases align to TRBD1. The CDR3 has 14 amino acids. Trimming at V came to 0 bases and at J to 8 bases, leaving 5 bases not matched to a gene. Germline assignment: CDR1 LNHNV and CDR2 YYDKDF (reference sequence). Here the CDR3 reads CATSRDGTGMGYTF. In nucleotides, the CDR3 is TGTGCCACCAGCAGAGATGGGACAGGCATGGGCTACACCTTC.

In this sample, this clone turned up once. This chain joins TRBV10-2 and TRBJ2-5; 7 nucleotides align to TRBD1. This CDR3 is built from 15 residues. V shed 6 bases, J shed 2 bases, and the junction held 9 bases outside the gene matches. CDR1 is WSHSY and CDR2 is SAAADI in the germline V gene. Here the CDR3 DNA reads TGCGCCAGCAGGCAAATGACAGGGCTTCAAGAGACCCAGTACTTC. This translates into CASRQMTGLQETQYF.

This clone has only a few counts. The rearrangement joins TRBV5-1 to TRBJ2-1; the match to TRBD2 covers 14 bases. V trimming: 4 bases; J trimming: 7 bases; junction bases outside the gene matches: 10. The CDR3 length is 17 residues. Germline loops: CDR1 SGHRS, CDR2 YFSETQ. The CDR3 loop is CASSQRAGTSGGNEQFF. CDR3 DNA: TGCGCCAGCAGCCAGAGAGCCGGGACTAGCGGGGGTAATGAGCAGTTCTTC.

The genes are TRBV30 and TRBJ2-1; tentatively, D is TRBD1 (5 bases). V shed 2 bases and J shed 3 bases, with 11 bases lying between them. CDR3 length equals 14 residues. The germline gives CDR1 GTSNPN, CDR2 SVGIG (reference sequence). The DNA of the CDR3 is TGTGCCTGGAGTTCCGCTGACAGCTACAATGAGCAGTTCTTC. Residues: CAWSSADSYNEQFF.

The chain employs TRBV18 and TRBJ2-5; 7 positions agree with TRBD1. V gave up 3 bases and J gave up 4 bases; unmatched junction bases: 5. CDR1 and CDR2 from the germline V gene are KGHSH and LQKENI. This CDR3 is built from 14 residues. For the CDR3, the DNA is TGTGCCAGCTCACCGTACAGGGGTATAGAGACCCAGTACTTC. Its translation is CASSPYRGIETQYF.

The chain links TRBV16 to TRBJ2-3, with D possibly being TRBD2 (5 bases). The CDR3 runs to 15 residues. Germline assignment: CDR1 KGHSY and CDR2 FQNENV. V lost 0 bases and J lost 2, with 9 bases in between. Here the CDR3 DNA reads TGTGCCAGCAGCCAATCGAGAGCGGTCACAGATACGCAGTATTTT. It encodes CASSQSRAVTDTQYF. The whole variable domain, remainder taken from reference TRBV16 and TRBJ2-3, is GEEVAQTPKHLVRGEGQKAKLYCAPIKGHSYVFWYQQVLKNEFKFLISFQNENVFDETGMPKERFSAKCLPNSPCSLEIQATKLEDSAVYFCASSQSRAVTDTQYFGPGTRLTVL.

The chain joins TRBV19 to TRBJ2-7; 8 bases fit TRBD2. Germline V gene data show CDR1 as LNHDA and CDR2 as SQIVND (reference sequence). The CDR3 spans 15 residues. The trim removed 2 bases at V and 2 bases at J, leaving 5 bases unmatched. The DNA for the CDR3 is TGTGCCAGTAGTATACTAGCGGGCGCCACCTACGAGCAGTACTTC. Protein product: CASSILAGATYEQYF.